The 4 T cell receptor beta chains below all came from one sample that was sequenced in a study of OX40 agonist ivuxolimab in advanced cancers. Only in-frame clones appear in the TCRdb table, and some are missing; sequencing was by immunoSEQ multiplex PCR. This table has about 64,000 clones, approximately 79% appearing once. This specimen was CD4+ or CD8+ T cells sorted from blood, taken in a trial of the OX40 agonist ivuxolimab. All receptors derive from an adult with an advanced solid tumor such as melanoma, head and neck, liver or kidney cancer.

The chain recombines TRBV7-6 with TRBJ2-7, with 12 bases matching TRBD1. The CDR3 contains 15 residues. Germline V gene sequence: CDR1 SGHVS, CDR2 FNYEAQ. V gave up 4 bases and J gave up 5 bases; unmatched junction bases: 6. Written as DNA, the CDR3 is TGTGCCAGCAGCTCCGCCGGGACAGGGGGCCACGAGCAGTACTTC. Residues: CASSSAGTGGHEQYF. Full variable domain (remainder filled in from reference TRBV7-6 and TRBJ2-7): GAGVSQSPRYKVTKRGQDVALRCDPISGHVSLYWYRQALGQGPEFLTYFNYEAQQDKSGLPNDRFSAERPEGSISTLTIQRTEQRDSAMYRCASSSAGTGGHEQYFGPGTRLTVT.

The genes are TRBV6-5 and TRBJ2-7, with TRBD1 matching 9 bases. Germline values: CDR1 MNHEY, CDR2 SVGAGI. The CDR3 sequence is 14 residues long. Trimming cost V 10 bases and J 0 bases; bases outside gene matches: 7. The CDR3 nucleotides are TGTGCCACAAGACCGGGACAGGGCTCCTACGAGCAGTACTTC. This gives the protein CATRPGQGSYEQYF.

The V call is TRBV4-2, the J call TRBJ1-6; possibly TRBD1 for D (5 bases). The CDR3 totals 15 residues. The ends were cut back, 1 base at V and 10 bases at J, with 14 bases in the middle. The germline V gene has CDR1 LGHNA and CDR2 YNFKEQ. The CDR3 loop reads CASSQGGGVGSPLHF. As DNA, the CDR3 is TGTGCCAGCAGCCAAGGGGGAGGGGTGGGGTCACCCCTCCACTTT.

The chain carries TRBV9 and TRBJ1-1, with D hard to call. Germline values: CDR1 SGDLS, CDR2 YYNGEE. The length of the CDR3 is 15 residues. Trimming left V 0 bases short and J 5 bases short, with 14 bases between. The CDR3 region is CASSVGKAYGTEAFF. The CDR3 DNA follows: TGTGCCAGCAGCGTAGGAAAAGCCTATGGGACTGAAGCTTTCTTT.